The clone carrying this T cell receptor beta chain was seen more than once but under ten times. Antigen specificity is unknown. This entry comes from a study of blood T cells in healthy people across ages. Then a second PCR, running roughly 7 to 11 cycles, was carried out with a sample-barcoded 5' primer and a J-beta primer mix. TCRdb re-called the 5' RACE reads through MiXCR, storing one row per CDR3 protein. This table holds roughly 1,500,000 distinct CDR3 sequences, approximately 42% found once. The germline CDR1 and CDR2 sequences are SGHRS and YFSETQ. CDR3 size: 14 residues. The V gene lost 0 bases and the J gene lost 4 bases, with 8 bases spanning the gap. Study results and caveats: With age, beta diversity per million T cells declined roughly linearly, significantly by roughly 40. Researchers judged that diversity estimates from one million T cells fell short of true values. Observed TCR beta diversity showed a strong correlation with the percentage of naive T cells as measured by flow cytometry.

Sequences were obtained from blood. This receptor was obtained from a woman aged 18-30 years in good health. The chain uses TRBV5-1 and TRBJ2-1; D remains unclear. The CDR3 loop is CASSLDLLYNEQFF. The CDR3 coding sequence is TGCGCCAGCAGCTTGGACCTGTTGTACAATGAGCAGTTCTTC.